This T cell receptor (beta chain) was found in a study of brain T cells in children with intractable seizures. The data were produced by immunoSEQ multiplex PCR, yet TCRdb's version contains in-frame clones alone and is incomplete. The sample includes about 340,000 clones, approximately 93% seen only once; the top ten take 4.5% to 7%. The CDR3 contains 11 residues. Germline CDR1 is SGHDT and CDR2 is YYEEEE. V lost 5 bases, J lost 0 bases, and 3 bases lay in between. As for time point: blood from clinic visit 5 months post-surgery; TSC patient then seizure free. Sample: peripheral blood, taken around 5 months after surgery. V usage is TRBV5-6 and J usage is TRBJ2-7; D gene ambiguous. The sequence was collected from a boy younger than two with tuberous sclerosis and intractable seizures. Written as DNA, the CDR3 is TGTGCCAGCAGTCGCTCCTACGAGCAGTACTTC. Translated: CASSRSYEQYF.